This TCR beta chain was profiled in a study of vaccination and CD4 T cells after COVID-19. Whole-study results and caveats: The median count of SARS-CoV-2-reactive clonotypes rose from approximately 21 to 40, not significantly.

The sample's treatment: approximately nine-day PBMC culture with coronavirus spike peptide pools or control peptides (ViraFEST assay). Trimming took 1 base from V and 0 from J; bases not matched to a gene: 8. The CDR3 runs 16 residues. Germline CDR1 and CDR2: DFQATT and SNEGSKA (reference sequence). Judged by abundance, this clonotype is medium-sized. Its target is not known. The assay that was used to sequence DNA from cultured CD4+ T cells was the Oncomine TCR Beta short-read assay. Each CDR3 protein gets one entry after TCRdb re-called the PCR reads with MiXCR. The table records approximately 15,000 distinct CDR3 sequences, about 57% of them present only once.

Sequenced: CD4+ T cells from blood, cultured in vitro. The chain joins TRBV20-1 to TRBJ1-2; 7 bases align to TRBD1. The sequence was obtained from a human donor who had recovered from COVID-19. The CDR3 spells CSARALQGRPNYGYTF. The CDR3 DNA is TGCAGTGCTAGAGCGCTACAGGGGCGTCCTAACTATGGCTACACCTTC.